A selection of T cell receptor beta chains follows, all from one sample in a study of cytomegalovirus exposure and HLA in healthy donors. Libraries were prepared by immunoSEQ multiplex PCR; TCRdb keeps only in-frame clonotypes and omits some of them. The sample yields around 250,000 clones, 90% seen once. The sequencing input was PBMCs. These receptor sequences come from a woman aged 18-29 years in good health and CMV-seronegative. Both conserved end residues are part of each CDR3. D genes are given only for firm matches. Rows give clone size only sometimes, using once, few, many, or a class for an expanded clone.

. | TRBD1 | TRBJ2-7 | TRBV4-1 | TGCGCCAGCAGCCAAGATATGGGACAGGGACGGGAGCAGTACTTC | CASSQDMGQGREQYF
. | . | TRBJ1-2 | TRBV5-1 | TGCGCCAGCAGCTTGGCCACAGGTGGCTATGGCTACACCTTC | CASSLATGGYGYTF
. | . | TRBJ2-1 | TRBV29-1 | TGCAGCGTTGTTTCAGGTTTCTCCTACAATGAGCAGTTCTTC | CSVVSGFSYNEQFF
. | . | TRBJ2-1 | TRBV6-5 | TGTGCCAGCAGCCCCGATAGCGGAAATGAGCAGTTCTTC | CASSPDSGNEQFF
. | TRBD1 | TRBJ2-5 | TRBV5-8 | TGTGCCAGCAGCTTGGGGCGGGACAGGGGTGAGACCCAGTACTTC | CASSLGRDRGETQYF
. | TRBD1 | TRBJ1-1 | TRBV6-5 | TGTGCCAGCAGTCAAAAACAGGGGGCGGTCACTGAAGCTTTCTTT | CASSQKQGAVTEAFF
. | TRBD2 | TRBJ2-5 | TRBV7-9 | TGTGCCAGCAGCGGGGAGGGGTTTGGGGAGACCCAGTACTTC | CASSGEGFGETQYF
. | . | TRBJ2-3 | TRBV28 | TGTGCCAGCAGTTTATTACTTCGGATACAGGATCCTAGCACAGATACGCAGTATTTT | CASSLLLRIQDPSTDTQYF
. | . | TRBJ1-1 | TRBV27 | TGTGCCAGCAGTTTATCGCTTAGAGGAAACACTGAAGCTTTCTTT | CASSLSLRGNTEAFF
. | . | TRBJ2-1 | TRBV28 | TGTGCCAGCCACGGCCAATCGGGGTCCTACAATGAGCAGTTCTTC | CASHGQSGSYNEQFF
few | . | TRBJ1-6 | TRBV27 | TGTGCCAGCAGTTTCGCTAGCCAACGTTCACCCCTCCACTTT | CASSFASQRSPLHF
. | TRBD1 | TRBJ1-2 | TRBV28 | TGTGCCAGCGGTTCCAACTTGGGACAGGGCTTTGGCTACACCTTC | CASGSNLGQGFGYTF
. | . | TRBJ1-1 | TRBV2 | TGTGCCAGCGGGGGGGTTGGACAGTTGAACACTGAAGCTTTCTTT | CASGGVGQLNTEAFF
. | TRBD2 | TRBJ2-1 | TRBV2 | TGTGCCAGCAGTGAAGCTAGCGGGGGCCACAATGAGCAGTTCTTC | CASSEASGGHNEQFF
. | . | TRBJ1-2 | TRBV7-9 | TGTGCCAGCAGCTTAGTGCGGGGGATCGAGTCCTATGGCTACACCTTC | CASSLVRGIESYGYTF
. | . | TRBJ1-2 | TRBV7-8 | TGTGCCAGCAGCTTAGTCCCTGAGGACTATGGCTACACCTTC | CASSLVPEDYGYTF
. | . | TRBJ1-1 | TRBV25-1 | TGTGCCAGTTCAGGGCCCTTGAACACTGAAGCTTTCTTT | CASSGPLNTEAFF
once | TRBD2 | TRBJ2-3 | TRBV28 | TGTGCCAGCAGTCCCGGACTAGCGGGGGCCGGGAGCACAGATACGCAGTATTTT | CASSPGLAGAGSTDTQYF
. | . | TRBJ2-5 | TRBV4-3 | TGCGCCAGCAGCCAAGCCGGGACTGACAAAGAGACCCAGTACTTC | CASSQAGTDKETQYF
. | . | TRBJ1-1 | TRBV6-5 | TGTGCCAGCAGTTACGACCAGGGCGTACCTGAAGCTTTCTTT | CASSYDQGVPEAFF
. | . | TRBJ2-3 | TRBV6-5 | TGTGCCAGCAGTTACTCCGGGGGTGGTACAGATACGCAGTATTTT | CASSYSGGGTDTQYF
. | . | TRBJ1-3 | TRBV5-6 | TGTGCCAGCAGCTCAACCGGGGAAACTGGAAACACCATATATTTT | CASSSTGETGNTIYF
. | TRBD1 | TRBJ2-3 | TRBV27 | TGTGCCAGCAGTTTAGGGCTGACAGGGGACGGGGCAGATACGCAGTATTTT | CASSLGLTGDGADTQYF
. | TRBD1 | TRBJ2-3 | TRBV7-9 | TGTGCCAGCAGCGTTTACAGGGGTGGCACAGATACGCAGTATTTT | CASSVYRGGTDTQYF
. | . | TRBJ2-1 | TRBV28 | TGTGCCAGCAGTTTGAAGGACAGACCCTACAATGAGCAGTTCTTC | CASSLKDRPYNEQFF
. | . | TRBJ1-1 | TRBV15 | TGTGCCACCAGCAGAGCGAGGAACACTGAAGCTTTCTTT | CATSRARNTEAFF
. | . | TRBJ2-2 | TRBV27 | TGTGCCAGCAGTTTATCGGCAGGGTTCACCGGGGAGCTGTTTTTT | CASSLSAGFTGELFF